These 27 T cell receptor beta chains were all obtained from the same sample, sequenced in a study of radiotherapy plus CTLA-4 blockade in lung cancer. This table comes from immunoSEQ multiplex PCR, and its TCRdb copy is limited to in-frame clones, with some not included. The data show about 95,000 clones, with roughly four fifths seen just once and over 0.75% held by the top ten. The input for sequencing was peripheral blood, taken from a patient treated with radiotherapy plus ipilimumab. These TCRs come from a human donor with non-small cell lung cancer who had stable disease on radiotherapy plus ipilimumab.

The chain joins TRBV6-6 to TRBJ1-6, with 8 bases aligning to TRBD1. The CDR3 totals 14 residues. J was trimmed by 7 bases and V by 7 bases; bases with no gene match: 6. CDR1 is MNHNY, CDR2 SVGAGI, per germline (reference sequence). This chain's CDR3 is CASTRTGPNSPLHF. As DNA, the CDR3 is TGTGCCAGCACTAGGACAGGGCCCAATTCACCCCTCCACTTT.

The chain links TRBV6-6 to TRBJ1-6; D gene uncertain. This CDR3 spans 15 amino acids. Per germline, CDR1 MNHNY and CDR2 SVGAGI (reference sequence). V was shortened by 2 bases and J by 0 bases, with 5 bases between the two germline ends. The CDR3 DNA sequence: TGTGCCAGCAGTTACGCCCTCTCCTATAATTCACCCCTCCACTTT. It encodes CASSYALSYNSPLHF.

Written as DNA, the CDR3 is TGTGCCAGCAGCTCAGGGACAGTCGACATTCAGTACTTC. Protein: CASSSGTVDIQYF. The chain recombines TRBV5-5 with TRBJ2-4, with 7 bases identical to TRBD1. Trimming removed 3 bases from V and 8 bases from J; junction bases left unmatched: 5. This CDR3 region has 13 residues. Germline V gene data show CDR1 as SGHKS and CDR2 as YYEKEE (reference sequence).

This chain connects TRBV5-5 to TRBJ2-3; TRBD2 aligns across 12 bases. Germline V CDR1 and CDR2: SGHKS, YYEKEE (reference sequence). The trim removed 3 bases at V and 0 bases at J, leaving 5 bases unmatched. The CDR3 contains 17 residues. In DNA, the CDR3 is TGTGCCAGCAGCTCGGGACTAGCGGGCCCTAGCACAGATACGCAGTATTTT. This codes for CASSSGLAGPSTDTQYF.

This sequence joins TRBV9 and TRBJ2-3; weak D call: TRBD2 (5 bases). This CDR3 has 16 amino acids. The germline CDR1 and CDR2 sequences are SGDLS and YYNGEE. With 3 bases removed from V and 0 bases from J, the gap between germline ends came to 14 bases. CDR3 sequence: CASSARLATSTDTQYF. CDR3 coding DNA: TGTGCCAGCAGCGCCCGTTTAGCGACTAGCACAGATACGCAGTATTTT.

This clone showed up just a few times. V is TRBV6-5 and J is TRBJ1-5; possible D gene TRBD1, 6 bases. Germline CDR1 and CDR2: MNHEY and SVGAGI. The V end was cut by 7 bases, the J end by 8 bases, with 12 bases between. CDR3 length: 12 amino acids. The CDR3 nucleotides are TGTGCCAGCACTCAGGGGTTTGAGCCCCAGCATTTT. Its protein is CASTQGFEPQHF.

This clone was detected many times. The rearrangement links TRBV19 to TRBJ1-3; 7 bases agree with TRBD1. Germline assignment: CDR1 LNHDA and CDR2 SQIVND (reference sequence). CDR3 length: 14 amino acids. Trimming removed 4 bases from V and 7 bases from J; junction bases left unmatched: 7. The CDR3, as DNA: TGTGCCAGTAGTACTCGACAGGGAAGGAACACCATATATTTT. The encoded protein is CASSTRQGRNTIYF.

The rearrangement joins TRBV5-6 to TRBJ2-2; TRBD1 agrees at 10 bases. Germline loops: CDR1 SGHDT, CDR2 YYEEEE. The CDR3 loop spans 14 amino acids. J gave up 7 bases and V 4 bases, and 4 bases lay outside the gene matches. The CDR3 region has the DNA TGTGCCAGCAGCCGCGGGACAGGGGTCGGGGAGCTGTTTTTT. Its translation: CASSRGTGVGELFF.

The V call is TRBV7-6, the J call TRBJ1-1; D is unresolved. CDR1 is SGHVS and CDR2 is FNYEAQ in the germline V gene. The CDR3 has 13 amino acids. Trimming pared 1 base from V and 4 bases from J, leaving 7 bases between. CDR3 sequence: CASSLELGTEAFF. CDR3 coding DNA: TGTGCCAGCAGCTTAGAGTTGGGCACTGAAGCTTTCTTT.

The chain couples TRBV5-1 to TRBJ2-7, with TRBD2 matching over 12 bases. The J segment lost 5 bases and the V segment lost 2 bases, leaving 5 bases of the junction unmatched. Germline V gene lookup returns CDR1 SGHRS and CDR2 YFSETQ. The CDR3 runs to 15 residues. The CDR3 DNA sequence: TGCGCCAGCAGCTTCCTAGCGGGAGGGCTAAACGAGCAGTACTTC. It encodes CASSFLAGGLNEQYF. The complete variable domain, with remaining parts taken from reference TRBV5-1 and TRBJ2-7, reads KAGVTQTPRYLIKTRGQQVTLSCSPISGHRSVSWYQQTPGQGLQFLFEYFSETQRNKGNFPGRFSGRQFSNSRSEMNVSTLELGDSALYLCASSFLAGGLNEQYFGPGTRLTVT.

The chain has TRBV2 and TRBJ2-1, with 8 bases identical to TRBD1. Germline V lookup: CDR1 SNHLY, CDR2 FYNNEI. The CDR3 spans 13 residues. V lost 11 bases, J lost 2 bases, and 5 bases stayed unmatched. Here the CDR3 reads CAGGQGTYNEQFF. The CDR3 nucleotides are TGTGCCGGCGGACAGGGCACCTACAATGAGCAGTTCTTC.

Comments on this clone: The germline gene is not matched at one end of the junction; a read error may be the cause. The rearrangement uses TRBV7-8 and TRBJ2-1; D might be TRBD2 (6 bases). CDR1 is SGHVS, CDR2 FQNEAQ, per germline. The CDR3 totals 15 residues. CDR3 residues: CTSSPVGGTYNEQFF. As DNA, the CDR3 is TGTACCAGCAGTCCCGTGGGAGGTACCTACAATGAGCAGTTCTTC.

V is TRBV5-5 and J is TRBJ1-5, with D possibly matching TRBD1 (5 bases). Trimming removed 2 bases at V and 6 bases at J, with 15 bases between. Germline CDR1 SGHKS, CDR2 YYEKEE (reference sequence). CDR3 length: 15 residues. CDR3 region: CASSLGHRISQPQHF. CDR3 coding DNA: TGTGCCAGCAGCTTAGGGCACAGGATCAGTCAGCCCCAGCATTTT.

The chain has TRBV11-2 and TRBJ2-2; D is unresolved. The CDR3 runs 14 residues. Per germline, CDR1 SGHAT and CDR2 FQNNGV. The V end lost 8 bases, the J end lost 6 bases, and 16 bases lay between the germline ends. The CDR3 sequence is CASRPYLSAGELFF. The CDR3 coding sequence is TGTGCCAGCCGTCCGTATTTAAGCGCCGGGGAGCTGTTTTTT.

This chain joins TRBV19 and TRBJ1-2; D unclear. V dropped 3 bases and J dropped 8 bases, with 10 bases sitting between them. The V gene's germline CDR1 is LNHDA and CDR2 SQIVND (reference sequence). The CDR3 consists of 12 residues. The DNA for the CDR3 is TGTGCCAGTAGTATCGGTACCGGCGGCTACACCTTC. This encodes CASSIGTGGYTF.

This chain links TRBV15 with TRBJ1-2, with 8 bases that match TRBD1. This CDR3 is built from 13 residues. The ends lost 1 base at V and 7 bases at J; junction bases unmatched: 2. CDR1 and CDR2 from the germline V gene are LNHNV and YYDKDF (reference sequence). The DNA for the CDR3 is TGTGCCACCAGCAGAGCAGGGGGCGGTGGCTACACCTTC. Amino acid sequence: CATSRAGGGGYTF.

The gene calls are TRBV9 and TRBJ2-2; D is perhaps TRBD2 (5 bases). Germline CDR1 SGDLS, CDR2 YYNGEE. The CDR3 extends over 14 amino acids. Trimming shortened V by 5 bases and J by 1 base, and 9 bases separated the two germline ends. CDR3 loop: CASRDSVNTGELFF. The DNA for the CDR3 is TGTGCCAGCAGGGATAGCGTGAACACCGGGGAGCTGTTTTTT.

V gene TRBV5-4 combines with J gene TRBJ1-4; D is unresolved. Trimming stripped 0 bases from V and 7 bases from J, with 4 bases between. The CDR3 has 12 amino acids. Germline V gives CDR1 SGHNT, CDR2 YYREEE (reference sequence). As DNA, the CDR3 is TGTGCCAGCAGCTTGGACGGTGAAAAACTGTTTTTT. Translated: CASSLDGEKLFF.

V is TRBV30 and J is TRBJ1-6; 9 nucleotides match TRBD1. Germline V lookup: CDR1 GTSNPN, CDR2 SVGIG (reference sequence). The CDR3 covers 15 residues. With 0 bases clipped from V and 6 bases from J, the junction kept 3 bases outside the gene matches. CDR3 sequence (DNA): TGTGCCTGGAGTGTAGTGGGACAGGGTAATTCACCCCTCCACTTT. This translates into CAWSVVGQGNSPLHF.

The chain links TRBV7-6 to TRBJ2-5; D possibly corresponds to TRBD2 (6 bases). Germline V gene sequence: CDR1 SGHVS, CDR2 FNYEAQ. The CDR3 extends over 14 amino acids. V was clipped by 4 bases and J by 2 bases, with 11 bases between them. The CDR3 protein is CASSSGTAQETQYF. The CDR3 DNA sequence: TGTGCCAGCAGCTCCGGGACTGCTCAAGAGACCCAGTACTTC.

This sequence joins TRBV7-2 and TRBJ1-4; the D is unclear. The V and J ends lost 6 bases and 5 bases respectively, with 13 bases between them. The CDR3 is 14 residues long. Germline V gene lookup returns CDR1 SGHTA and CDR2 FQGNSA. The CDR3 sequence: CASSPGRLNEKLFF. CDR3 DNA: TGTGCCAGCAGTCCAGGCAGGTTAAATGAAAAACTGTTTTTT.

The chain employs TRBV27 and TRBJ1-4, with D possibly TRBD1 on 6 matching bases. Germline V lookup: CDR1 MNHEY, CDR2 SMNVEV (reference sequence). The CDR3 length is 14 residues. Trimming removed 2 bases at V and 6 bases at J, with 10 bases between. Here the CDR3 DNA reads TGTGCCAGCAGTTTAGGCAGGGGCTATGAAAAACTGTTTTTT. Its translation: CASSLGRGYEKLFF.

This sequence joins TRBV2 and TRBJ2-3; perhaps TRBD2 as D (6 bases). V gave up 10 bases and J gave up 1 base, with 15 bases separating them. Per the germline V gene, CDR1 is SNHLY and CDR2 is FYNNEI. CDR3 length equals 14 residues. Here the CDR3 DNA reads TGTGCCATCCTAAGGACTATTCGCACAGATACGCAGTATTTT. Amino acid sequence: CAILRTIRTDTQYF.

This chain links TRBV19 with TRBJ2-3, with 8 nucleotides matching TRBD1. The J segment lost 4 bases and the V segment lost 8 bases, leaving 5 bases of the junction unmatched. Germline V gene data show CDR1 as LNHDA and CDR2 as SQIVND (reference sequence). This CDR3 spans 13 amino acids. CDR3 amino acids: CASGQTGADTQYF. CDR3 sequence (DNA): TGTGCCAGTGGCCAGACAGGGGCAGATACGCAGTATTTT.

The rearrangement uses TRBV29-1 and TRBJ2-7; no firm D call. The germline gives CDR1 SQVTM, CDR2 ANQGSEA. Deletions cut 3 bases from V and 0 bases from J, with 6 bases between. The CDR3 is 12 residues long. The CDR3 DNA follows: TGCAGCGTTGATCTGGGCTCCTACGAGCAGTACTTC. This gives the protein CSVDLGSYEQYF.

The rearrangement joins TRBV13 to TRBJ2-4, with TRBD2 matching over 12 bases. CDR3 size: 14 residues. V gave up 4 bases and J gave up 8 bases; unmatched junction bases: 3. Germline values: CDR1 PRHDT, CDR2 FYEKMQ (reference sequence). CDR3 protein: CASSSLAGGHIQYF. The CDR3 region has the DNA TGTGCCAGCAGCTCCCTAGCGGGAGGGCACATTCAGTACTTC.

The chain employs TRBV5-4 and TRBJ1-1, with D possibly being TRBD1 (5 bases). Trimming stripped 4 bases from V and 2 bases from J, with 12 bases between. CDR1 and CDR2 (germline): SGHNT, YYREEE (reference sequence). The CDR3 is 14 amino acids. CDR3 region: CASSQGELNTEAFF. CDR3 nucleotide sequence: TGTGCCAGCAGCCAAGGGGAGTTAAACACTGAAGCTTTCTTT.